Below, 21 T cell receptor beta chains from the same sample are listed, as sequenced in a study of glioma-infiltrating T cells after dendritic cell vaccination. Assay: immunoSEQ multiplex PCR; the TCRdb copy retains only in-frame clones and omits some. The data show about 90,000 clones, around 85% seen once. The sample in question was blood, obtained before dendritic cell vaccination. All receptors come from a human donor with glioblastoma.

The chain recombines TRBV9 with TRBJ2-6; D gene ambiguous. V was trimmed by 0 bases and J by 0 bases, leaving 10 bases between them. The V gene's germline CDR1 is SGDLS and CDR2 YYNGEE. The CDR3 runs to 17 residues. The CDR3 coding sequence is TGTGCCAGCAGCGTAGACGCGGCTAGCTCTGGGGCCAACGTCCTGACTTTC. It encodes CASSVDAASSGANVLTF.

CDR3 nucleotide sequence: TGCGCCAGCAGCTTGTTACCTAGCGGGACCACCTACGAGCAGTACTTC. Encoded protein: CASSLLPSGTTYEQYF. This chain uses TRBV5-1 with TRBJ2-7; TRBD2 agrees at 9 bases. This CDR3 is 16 amino acids long. The germline V gene encodes CDR1 SGHRS and CDR2 YFSETQ. Trimming cost V 1 base and J 2 bases; bases outside gene matches: 7.

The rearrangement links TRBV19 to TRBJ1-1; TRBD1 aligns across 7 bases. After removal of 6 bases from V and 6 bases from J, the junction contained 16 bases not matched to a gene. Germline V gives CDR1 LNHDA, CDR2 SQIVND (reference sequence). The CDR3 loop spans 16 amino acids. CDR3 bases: TGTGCCAGTAGGGCCCGGGACAGAACGGGACACTCTGAAGCTTTCTTT. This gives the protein CASRARDRTGHSEAFF.

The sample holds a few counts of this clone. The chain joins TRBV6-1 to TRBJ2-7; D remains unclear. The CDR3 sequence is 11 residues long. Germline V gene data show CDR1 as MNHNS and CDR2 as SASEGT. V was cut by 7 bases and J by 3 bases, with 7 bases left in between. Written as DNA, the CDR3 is TGTGCCAGCAATATTTACTACGAGCAGTACTTC. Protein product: CASNIYYEQYF.

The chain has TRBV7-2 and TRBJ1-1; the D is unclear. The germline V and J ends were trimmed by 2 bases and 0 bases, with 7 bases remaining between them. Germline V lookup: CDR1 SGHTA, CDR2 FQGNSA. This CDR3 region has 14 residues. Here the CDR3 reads CASSLSRLNTEAFF. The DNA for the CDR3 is TGTGCCAGCAGCTTATCCCGTCTGAACACTGAAGCTTTCTTT.

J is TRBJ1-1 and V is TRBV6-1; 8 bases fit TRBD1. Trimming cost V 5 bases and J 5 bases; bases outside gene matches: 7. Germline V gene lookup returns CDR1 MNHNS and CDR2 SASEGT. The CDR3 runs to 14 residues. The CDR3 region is CASSQDRVSTEAFF. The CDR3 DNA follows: TGTGCCAGCAGTCAGGACAGGGTATCGACTGAAGCTTTCTTT.

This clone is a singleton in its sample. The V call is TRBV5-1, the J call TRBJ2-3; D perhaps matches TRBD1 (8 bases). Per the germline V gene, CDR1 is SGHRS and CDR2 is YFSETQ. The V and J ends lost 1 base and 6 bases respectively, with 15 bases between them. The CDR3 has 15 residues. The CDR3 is CASSLMDREGDTQYF. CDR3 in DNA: TGCGCCAGCAGCTTGATGGACAGGGAGGGGGATACGCAGTATTTT.

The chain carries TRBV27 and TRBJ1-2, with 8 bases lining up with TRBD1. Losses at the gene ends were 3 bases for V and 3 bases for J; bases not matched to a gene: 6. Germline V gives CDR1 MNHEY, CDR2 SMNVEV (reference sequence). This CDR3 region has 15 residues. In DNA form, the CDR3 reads TGTGCCAGCAGTTTCTACGGGACAGGAGACTATGGCTACACCTTC. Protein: CASSFYGTGDYGYTF.

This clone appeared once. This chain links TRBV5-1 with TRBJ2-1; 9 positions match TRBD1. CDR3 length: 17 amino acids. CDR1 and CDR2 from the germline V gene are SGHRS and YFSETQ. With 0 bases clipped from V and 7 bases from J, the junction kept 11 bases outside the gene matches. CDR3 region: CASSLAHRGRRENEQFF. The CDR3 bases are TGCGCCAGCAGCTTGGCCCACAGGGGGCGAAGGGAAAATGAGCAGTTCTTC.

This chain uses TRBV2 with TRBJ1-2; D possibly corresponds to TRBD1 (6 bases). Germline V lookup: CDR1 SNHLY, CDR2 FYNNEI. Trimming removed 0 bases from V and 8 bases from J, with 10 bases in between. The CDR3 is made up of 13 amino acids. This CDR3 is CASSEALRGGYTF. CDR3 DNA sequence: TGTGCCAGCAGTGAAGCGCTTAGGGGGGGCTACACCTTC.

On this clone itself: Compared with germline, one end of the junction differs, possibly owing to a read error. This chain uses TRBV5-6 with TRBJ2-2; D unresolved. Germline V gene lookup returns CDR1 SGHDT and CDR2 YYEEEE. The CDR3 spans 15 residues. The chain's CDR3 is CASNLGSVNTGELFF. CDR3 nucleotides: TGTGCCAGCAACTTGGGGTCAGTGAACACCGGGGAGCTGTTTTTT.

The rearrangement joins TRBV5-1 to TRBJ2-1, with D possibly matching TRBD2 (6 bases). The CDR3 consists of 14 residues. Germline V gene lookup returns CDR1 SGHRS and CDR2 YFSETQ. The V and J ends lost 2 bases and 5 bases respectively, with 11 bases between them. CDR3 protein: CASSFKGLHNEQFF. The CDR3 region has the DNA TGCGCCAGCAGCTTCAAAGGACTACACAATGAGCAGTTCTTC.

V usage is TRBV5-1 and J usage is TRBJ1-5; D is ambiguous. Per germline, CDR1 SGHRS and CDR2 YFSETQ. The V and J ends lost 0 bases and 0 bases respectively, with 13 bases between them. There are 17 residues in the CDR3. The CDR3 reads CASSLGGLGLSNQPQHF. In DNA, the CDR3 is TGCGCCAGCAGCTTGGGAGGGCTTGGGCTTAGCAATCAGCCCCAGCATTTT.

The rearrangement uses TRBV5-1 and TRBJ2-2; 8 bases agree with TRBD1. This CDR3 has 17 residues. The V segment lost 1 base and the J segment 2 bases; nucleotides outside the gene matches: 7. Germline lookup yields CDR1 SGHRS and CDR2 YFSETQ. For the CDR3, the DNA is TGCGCCAGCAGCTTGCTCCCGACAGGGGTTAACACCGGGGAGCTGTTTTTT. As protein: CASSLLPTGVNTGELFF.

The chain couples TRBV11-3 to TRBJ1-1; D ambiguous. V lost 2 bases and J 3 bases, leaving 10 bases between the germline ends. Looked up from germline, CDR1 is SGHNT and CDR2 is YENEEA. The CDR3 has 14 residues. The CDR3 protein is CASSLFAKDTEAFF. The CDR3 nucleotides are TGTGCCAGCAGCTTATTCGCGAAAGACACTGAAGCTTTCTTT.

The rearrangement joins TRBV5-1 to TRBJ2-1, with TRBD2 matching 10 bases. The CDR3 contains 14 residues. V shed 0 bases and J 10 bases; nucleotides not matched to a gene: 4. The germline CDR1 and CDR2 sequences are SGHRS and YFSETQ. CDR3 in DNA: TGCGCCAGCAGCTTGGCACGGACTAGCGGAGAGCAGTTCTTC. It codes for CASSLARTSGEQFF.

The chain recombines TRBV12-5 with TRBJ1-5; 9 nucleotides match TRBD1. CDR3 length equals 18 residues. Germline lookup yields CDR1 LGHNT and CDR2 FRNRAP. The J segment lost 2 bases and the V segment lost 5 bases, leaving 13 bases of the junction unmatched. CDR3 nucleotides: TGTGCTAGTGGTCCTGCCCCTGAGACAGGGGGAGGCAATCAGCCCCAGCATTTT. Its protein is CASGPAPETGGGNQPQHF.

CDR3 sequence reads: CASSLIGGNEKLFF. The CDR3 DNA reads as TGCGCCAGCAGCTTGATAGGGGGCAATGAAAAACTGTTTTTT. The J gene is TRBJ1-4, the V gene TRBV5-1, with TRBD1 matching over 7 bases. The CDR3 totals 14 residues. CDR1 is SGHRS, CDR2 YFSETQ, per germline. The junction had 2 bases not matched to a gene; V was cut back by 1 base and J by 5 bases. Together with reference TRBV5-1 and TRBJ1-4, the CDR3 gives the full variable domain: KAGVTQTPRYLIKTRGQQVTLSCSPISGHRSVSWYQQTPGQGLQFLFEYFSETQRNKGNFPGRFSGRQFSNSRSEMNVSTLELGDSALYLCASSLIGGNEKLFFGSGTQLSVL.

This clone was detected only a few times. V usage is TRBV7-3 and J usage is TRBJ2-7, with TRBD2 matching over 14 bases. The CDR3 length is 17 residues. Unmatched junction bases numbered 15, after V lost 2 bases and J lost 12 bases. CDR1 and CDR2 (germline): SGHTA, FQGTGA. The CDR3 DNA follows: TGTGCCAGCAGCTTATTAGGGGGGGCCGGGACTAGCGGGAGACTGTACTTC. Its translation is CASSLLGGAGTSGRLYF.

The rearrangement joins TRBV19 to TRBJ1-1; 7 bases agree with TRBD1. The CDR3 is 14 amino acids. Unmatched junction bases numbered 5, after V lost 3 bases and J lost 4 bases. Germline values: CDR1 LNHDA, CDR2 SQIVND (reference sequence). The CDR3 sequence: CASSINRGGTEAFF. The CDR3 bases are TGTGCCAGTAGTATCAACAGGGGAGGCACTGAAGCTTTCTTT.

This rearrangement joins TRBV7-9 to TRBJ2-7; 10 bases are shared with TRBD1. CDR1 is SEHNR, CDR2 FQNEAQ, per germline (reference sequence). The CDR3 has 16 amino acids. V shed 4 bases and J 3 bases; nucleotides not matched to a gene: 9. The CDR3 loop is CASSSPRDRGIYEQYF. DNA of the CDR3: TGTGCCAGCAGCTCCCCCCGGGACAGGGGCATCTACGAGCAGTACTTC. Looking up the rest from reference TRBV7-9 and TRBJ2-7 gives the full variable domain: DTGVSQNPRHKITKRGQNVTFRCDPISEHNRLYWYRQTLGQGPEFLTYFQNEAQLEKSRLLSDRFSAERPKGSFSTLEIQRTEQGDSAMYLCASSSPRDRGIYEQYFGPGTRLTVT.